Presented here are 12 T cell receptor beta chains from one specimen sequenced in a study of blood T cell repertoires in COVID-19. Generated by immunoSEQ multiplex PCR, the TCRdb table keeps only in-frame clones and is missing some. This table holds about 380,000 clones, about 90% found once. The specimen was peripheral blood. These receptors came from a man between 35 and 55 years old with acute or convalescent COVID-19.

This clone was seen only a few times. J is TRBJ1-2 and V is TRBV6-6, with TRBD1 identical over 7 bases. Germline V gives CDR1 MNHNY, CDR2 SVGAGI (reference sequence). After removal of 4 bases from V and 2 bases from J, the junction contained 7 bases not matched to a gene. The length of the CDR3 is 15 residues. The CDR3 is CASSSWTGENYGYTF. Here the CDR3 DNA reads TGTGCCAGCAGTTCCTGGACAGGAGAAAACTATGGCTACACCTTC.

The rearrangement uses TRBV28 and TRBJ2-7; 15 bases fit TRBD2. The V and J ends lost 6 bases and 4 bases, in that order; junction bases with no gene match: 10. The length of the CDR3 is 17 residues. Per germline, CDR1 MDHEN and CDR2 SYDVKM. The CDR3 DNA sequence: TGTGCCAGCAGCCCTCCGGGACTAGCGGGAGGTCTGTACGAGCAGTACTTC. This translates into CASSPPGLAGGLYEQYF.

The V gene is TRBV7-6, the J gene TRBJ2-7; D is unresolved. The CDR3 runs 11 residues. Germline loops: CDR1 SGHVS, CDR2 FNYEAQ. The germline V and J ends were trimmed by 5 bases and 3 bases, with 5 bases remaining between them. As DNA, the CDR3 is TGTGCCAGCAGCCCAAACTACGAGCAGTACTTC. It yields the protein CASSPNYEQYF.

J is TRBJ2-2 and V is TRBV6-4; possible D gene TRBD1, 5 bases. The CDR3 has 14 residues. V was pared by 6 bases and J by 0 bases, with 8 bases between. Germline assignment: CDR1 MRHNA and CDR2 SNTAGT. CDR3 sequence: CASRQGANTGELFF. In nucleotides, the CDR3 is TGTGCCAGCAGGCAGGGCGCGAACACCGGGGAGCTGTTTTTT.

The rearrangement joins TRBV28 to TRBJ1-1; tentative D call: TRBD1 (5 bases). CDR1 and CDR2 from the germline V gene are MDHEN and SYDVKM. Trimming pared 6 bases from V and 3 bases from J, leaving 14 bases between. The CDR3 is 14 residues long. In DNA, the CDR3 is TGTGCCAGCAGCAACATTAGGGGATACACTGAAGCTTTCTTT. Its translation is CASSNIRGYTEAFF.

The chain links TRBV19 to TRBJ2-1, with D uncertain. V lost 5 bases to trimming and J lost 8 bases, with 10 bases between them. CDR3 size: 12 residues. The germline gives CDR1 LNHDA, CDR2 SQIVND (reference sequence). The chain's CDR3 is CASSSNRDEQFF. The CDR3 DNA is TGTGCCAGTAGTTCCAATCGGGATGAGCAGTTCTTC.

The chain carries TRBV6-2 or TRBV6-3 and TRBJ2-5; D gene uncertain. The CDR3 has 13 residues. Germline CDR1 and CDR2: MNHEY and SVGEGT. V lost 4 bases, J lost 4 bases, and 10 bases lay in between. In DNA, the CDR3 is TGTGCCAGCAGTTTCGACAATAGAGAGACCCAGTACTTC. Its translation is CASSFDNRETQYF.

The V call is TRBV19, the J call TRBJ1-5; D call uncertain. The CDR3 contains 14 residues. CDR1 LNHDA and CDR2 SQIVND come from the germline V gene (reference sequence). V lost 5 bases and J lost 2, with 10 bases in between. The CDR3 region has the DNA TGTGCCAGTAGTCCGGGGTATGGCAATCAGCCCCAGCATTTT. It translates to CASSPGYGNQPQHF.

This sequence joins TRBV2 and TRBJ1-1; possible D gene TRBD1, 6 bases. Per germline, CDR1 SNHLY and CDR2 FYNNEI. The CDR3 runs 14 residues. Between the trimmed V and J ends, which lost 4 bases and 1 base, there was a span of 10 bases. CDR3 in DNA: TGTGCCAGCAGTGCCCAGGGGACGAACACTGAAGCTTTCTTT. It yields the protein CASSAQGTNTEAFF.

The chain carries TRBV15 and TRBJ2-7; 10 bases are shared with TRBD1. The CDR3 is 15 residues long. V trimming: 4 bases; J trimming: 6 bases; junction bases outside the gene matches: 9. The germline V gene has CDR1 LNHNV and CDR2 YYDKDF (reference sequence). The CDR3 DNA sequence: TGTGCCACCAGCATAGGACGGGACAGGGGAATCGAGCAGTACTTC. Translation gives CATSIGRDRGIEQYF.

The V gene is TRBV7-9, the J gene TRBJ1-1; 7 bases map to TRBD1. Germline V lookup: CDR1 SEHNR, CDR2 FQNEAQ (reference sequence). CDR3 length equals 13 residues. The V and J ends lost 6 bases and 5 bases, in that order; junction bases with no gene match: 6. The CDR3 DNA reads TGTGCCAGCAGATTAAGGGGGCGGACTGAAGCTTTCTTT. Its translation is CASRLRGRTEAFF.

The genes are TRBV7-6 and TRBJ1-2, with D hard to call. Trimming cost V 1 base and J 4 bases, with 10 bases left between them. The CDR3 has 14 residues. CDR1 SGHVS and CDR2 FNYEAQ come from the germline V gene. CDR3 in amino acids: CASSLDLELYGYTF. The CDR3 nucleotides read TGTGCCAGCAGCTTAGACCTGGAGCTCTATGGCTACACCTTC.